This T cell receptor (beta chain) was found in a study of T cell responses to AZD1222 COVID-19 vaccine. Overall study findings and caveats: Unmutated variant regions reportedly attract nearly half of all spike-specific TCRs. Baseline seropositives among AZD1222 recipients totaled only 5 to 7. The donor group comprised mostly white British people and more females; the analysis possibly underestimated clonal diversity.

Sequenced by immunoSEQ multiplex PCR; TCRdb stores in-frame clones only, minus some. The sample has roughly 110,000 clones, about 90% seen once. With respect to this clone: As yet, its antigen is unknown.

This receptor was taken from an adult who received the AZD1222 COVID-19 vaccine. The sequencing used peripheral blood, collected 28 days after the second AZD1222 dose.

The CDR3 loop is CAIKRSKAQSYEQYF. The CDR3 DNA is TGTGCCATCAAAAGGTCCAAGGCTCAATCCTACGAGCAGTACTTC. The gene calls are TRBV10-3 and TRBJ2-7, with D unresolved. The ends were cut back, 7 bases at V and 1 base at J, with 17 bases in the middle. The CDR3 sequence is 15 residues long. Germline CDR1 and CDR2: ENHRY and SYGVKD.